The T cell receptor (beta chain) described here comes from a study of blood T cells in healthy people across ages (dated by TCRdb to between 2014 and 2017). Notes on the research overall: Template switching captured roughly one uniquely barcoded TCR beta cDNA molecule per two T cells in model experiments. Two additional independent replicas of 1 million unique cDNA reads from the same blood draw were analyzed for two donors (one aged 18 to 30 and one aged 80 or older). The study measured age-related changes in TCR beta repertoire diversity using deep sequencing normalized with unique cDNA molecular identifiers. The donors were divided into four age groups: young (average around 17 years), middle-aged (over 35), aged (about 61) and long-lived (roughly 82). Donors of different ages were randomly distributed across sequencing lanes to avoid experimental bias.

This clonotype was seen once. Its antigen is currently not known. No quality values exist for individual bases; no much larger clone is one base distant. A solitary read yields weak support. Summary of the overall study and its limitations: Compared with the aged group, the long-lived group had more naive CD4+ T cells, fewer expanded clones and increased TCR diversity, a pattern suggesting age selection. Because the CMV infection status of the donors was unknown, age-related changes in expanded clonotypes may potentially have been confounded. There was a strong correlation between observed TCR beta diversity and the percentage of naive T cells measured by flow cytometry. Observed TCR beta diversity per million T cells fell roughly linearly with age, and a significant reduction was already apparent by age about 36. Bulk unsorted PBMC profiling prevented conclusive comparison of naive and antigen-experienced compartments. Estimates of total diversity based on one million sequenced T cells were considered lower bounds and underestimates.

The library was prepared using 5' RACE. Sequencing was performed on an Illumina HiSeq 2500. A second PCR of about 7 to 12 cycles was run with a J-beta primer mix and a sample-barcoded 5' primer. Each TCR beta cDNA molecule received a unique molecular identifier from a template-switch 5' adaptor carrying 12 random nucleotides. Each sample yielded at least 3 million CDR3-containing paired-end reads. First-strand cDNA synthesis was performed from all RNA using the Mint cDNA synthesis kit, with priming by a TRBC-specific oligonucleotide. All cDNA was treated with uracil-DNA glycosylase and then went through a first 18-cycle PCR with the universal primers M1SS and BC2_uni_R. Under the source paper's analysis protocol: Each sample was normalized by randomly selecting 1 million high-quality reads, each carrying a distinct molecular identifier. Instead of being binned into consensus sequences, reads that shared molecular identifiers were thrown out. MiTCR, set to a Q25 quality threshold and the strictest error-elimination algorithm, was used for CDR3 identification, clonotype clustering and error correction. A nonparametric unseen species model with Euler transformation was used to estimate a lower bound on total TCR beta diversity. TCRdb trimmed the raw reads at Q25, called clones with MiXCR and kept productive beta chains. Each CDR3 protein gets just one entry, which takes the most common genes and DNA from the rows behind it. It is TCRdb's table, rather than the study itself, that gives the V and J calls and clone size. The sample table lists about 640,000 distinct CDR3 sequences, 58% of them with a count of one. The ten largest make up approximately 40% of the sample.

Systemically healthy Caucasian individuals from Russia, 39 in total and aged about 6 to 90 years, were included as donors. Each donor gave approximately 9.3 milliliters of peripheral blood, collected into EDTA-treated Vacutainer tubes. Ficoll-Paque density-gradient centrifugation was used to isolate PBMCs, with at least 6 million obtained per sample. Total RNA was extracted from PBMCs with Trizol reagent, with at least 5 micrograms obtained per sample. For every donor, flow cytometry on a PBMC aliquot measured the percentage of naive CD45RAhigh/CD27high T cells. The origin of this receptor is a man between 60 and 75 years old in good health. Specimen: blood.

The CDR3 is CATSDPGSTDTQYF. The DNA sequence is given as TGTGCCACCAGTGATCCGGGGAGCACAGATACGCAGTATTTT. Here the chain combines TRBV24-1 and TRBJ2-3; possibly the D gene is TRBD2, per 5 matching bases. V loses 3 bases, J loses 0 bases, and the germline ends lie 6 bases apart. CDR1 and CDR2, per the germline V gene, are KGHDR and SFDVKD. The CDR3 numbers 14 residues from cysteine through phenylalanine. CDR3 DNA only is kept here, 42 bases in frame from base 1.